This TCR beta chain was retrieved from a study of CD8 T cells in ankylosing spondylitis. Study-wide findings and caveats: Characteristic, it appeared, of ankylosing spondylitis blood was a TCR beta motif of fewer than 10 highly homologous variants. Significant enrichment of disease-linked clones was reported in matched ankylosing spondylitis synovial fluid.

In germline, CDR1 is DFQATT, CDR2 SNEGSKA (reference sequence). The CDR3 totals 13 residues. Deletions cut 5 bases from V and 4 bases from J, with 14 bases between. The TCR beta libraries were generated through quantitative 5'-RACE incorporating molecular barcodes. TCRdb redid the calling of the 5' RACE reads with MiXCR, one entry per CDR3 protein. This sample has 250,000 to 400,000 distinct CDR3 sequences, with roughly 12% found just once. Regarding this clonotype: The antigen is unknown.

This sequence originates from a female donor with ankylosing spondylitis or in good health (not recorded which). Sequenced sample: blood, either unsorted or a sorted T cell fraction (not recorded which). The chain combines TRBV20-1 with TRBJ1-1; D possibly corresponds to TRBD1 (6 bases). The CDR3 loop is CSAPWDTGTEAFF. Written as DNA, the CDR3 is TGCAGTGCTCCCTGGGACACGGGCACTGAAGCTTTCTTT.